These 26 T cell receptor beta chains share one sample of origin, sequenced in a study of T cell responses to AZD1222 COVID-19 vaccine. The assay was immunoSEQ multiplex PCR, and TCRdb's table has in-frame clones only and misses some. Here the sample spans about 110,000 clones, approximately 86% being singletons. The sequences come from peripheral blood, collected on day 0 of MenACWY control vaccination. These receptors originate from an adult in good health.

This clone was detected only once. The chain is built from TRBV21-1 and TRBJ2-2; the D call in the table, TRBD1, was not verified against the DNA. TRBV21-1 has pseudogene status. The CDR3 length is 18 residues. CDR3: CASSKGRQGLGNTGELFF. CDR3 nucleotides: TGTGCCAGCAGCAAAGGGAGACAGGGGCTCGGGAACACCGGGGAGCTGTTTTTT.

A single count supports this clone. V gene TRBV7-2 combines with J gene TRBJ1-3, with D possibly matching TRBD1 (5 bases). This CDR3 is 15 amino acids long. Looked up from germline, CDR1 is SGHTA and CDR2 is FQGNSA. The ends were cut back, 5 bases at V and 0 bases at J, with 11 bases in the middle. CDR3 DNA: TGTGCCAGCAGCCCCGGGGCCGGCTCTGGAAACACCATATATTTT. Encoded protein: CASSPGAGSGNTIYF.

The rearrangement joins TRBV4-1 to TRBJ1-4, with D hard to call. In germline, CDR1 is MGHRA, CDR2 YSYEKL. This CDR3 spans 18 amino acids. Trimming shortened V by 5 bases and J by 5 bases, and 24 bases separated the two germline ends. CDR3: CASSAPGRSRLTNEKLFF. The CDR3 DNA reads as TGCGCCAGCAGCGCTCCGGGAAGGAGTAGACTTACGAATGAAAAACTGTTTTTT.

The CDR3 loop reads CASSPTTAMNTEAFF. As DNA, the CDR3 is TGTGCCAGCTCACCAACAACAGCTATGAACACTGAAGCTTTCTTT. The J gene is TRBJ1-1, the V gene TRBV18; D gene uncertain. The V end was cut by 2 bases, the J end by 0 bases, with 10 bases between. Germline V gives CDR1 KGHSH, CDR2 LQKENI. The CDR3 extends over 15 amino acids.

This chain uses TRBV6-5 with TRBJ2-2; a possible D gene is TRBD2 (5 bases). Germline CDR1 is MNHEY and CDR2 is SVGAGI. Trimming pared 4 bases from V and 11 bases from J, leaving 8 bases between. The CDR3 has 11 residues. In DNA form, the CDR3 reads TGTGCCAGCAGTTCCTCGGGAGAGCTGTTTTTT. It translates to CASSSSGELFF.

The CDR3 sequence: CASSFRWSDTEAFF. The CDR3 bases are TGTGCCAGCAGCTTCAGGTGGAGCGACACTGAAGCTTTCTTT. This chain uses TRBV11-2 with TRBJ1-1; no clear D. V lost 3 bases, J lost 3 bases, and 11 bases lay in between. Germline V gives CDR1 SGHAT, CDR2 FQNNGV. CDR3 length: 14 amino acids.

This clone has only one observation. The V call is TRBV11-2, the J call TRBJ2-7; D not certain. CDR3 length equals 13 residues. From germline, CDR1 is SGHAT and CDR2 FQNNGV. V lost 6 bases and J lost 5, with 14 bases in between. The CDR3 region has the DNA TGTGCCAGCAGTTTTATACTGGGCGACGAGCAGTACTTC. Translating it yields CASSFILGDEQYF.

V and J are TRBV5-4 and TRBJ2-1; 10 bases fit TRBD2. The V gene end was trimmed by 4 bases and the J gene end by 6 bases; junction bases not matched to a gene: 7. The germline V gene has CDR1 SGHNT and CDR2 YYREEE (reference sequence). The CDR3 has 15 amino acids. The CDR3 DNA sequence: TGTGCCAGCAGCCCCCCTAGCGGGAGTATCAATGAGCAGTTCTTC. Translating it yields CASSPPSGSINEQFF.

This chain links TRBV9 with TRBJ1-1; tentatively, D is TRBD1 (6 bases). Germline lookup yields CDR1 SGDLS and CDR2 YYNGEE. V lost 4 bases, J lost 4 bases, and 26 bases lay in between. The CDR3 extends over 18 amino acids. CDR3 coding DNA: TGTGCCAGCAGCCGAGGGGTGGCCGGGGGCGGGAGCCCCACTGAAGCTTTCTTT. Protein: CASSRGVAGGGSPTEAFF.

Comment on this clone: The junction shows a germline mismatch at one end, possibly a read error. The rearrangement links TRBV7-7 to TRBJ1-1; D gene unclear. The V gene's germline CDR1 is SSHAT and CDR2 FNYEAQ (reference sequence). The CDR3 runs to 13 residues. CDR3 residues: CASSLARNTEAFF. Written as DNA, the CDR3 is TGTGCTAGCAGCTTAGCAAGGAACACTGAAGCTTTCTTT.

The J gene is TRBJ1-3, the V gene TRBV30; 7 bases line up with TRBD1. CDR1 and CDR2 (germline): GTSNPN, SVGIG (reference sequence). The CDR3 is 13 residues long. V trimming: 7 bases; J trimming: 1 base; junction bases outside the gene matches: 4. CDR3 bases: TGTGCCTATCCGGGACAGTCTGGAAACACCATATATTTT. It codes for CAYPGQSGNTIYF.

The chain carries TRBV5-1 and TRBJ2-7; D unresolved. Trimming took off 0 bases at V and 4 bases at J, with 5 bases between the two ends. Germline V gene lookup returns CDR1 SGHRS and CDR2 YFSETQ. This CDR3 has 12 amino acids. The CDR3 here is CASSLASYEQYF. CDR3 coding DNA: TGCGCCAGCAGCTTGGCCAGTTACGAGCAGTACTTC.

This clone was recorded only once. CDR3 sequence reads: CASSQPRLPNYNEQFF. The CDR3 DNA sequence: TGTGCCAGCAGCCAACCCAGGCTGCCGAACTACAATGAGCAGTTCTTC. This sequence joins TRBV5-4 and TRBJ2-1; D gene unclear. This CDR3 is 16 amino acids long. V was pared by 4 bases and J by 3 bases, with 17 bases between. The germline V gene has CDR1 SGHNT and CDR2 YYREEE (reference sequence).

V gene TRBV3-1 (or the pseudogene TRBV3-2) combines with J gene TRBJ2-7, with TRBD1 identical over 8 bases. CDR1 and CDR2 from the germline V gene are LGHDT and YNNKEL (reference sequence). The V segment lost 8 bases and the J segment 0 bases; nucleotides outside the gene matches: 6. The CDR3 loop spans 14 amino acids. CDR3: CASGTQGVSYEQYF. Here the CDR3 DNA reads TGTGCCAGCGGAACACAGGGGGTCTCCTACGAGCAGTACTTC.

The chain recombines TRBV10-3 with TRBJ2-7; D might be TRBD1 or TRBD2, each matching 5 bases. This CDR3 has 15 residues. The germline V gene has CDR1 ENHRY and CDR2 SYGVKD. V lost 3 bases, J lost 1 base, and 13 bases lay in between. The CDR3 loop is CAISDTGRGSYEQYF. For the CDR3, the DNA is TGTGCCATCAGTGACACAGGTCGCGGGTCCTACGAGCAGTACTTC.

This clone was counted a single time. J is TRBJ2-1 and V is TRBV6-5; D gene uncertain. The CDR3 is 14 amino acids. Per germline, CDR1 MNHEY and CDR2 SVGAGI. Trimming shortened V by 2 bases and J by 4 bases, and 9 bases separated the two germline ends. As DNA, the CDR3 is TGTGCCAGCAGTTACGTAGGCAGTTACAATGAGCAGTTCTTC. The encoded protein is CASSYVGSYNEQFF.

The chain is built from TRBV14 and TRBJ2-1, with D possibly being TRBD2 (8 bases). The CDR3 is 15 amino acids. Germline CDR1 and CDR2: SGHDN and FVKESK. V was pared by 1 base and J by 11 bases, with 18 bases between. The CDR3 protein is CASSQARGGTAKQFF. For the CDR3, the DNA is TGTGCCAGCAGCCAAGCGCGCGGGGGGACAGCGAAGCAGTTCTTC.

This chain links TRBV19 with TRBJ2-7; D not certain. Trimming cost V 4 bases and J 0 bases, with 7 bases left between them. Germline-derived CDR1 and CDR2 are LNHDA and SQIVND (reference sequence). The CDR3 has 13 residues. The CDR3 bases are TGTGCCAGTAGTACGGACGGCTCCTACGAGCAGTACTTC. Residues: CASSTDGSYEQYF.

The chain carries TRBV6-5 and TRBJ1-2; D gene unclear. Germline V gives CDR1 MNHEY, CDR2 SVGAGI. V was pared by 10 bases and J by 4 bases, with 7 bases between. CDR3 length equals 10 residues. The CDR3: CATLSYGYTF. In nucleotides, the CDR3 is TGTGCCACCTTAAGCTATGGCTACACCTTC.

This chain uses TRBV28 with TRBJ2-2; D possibly matches TRBD1 or TRBD2 (6 bases each). The germline V and J ends were trimmed by 3 bases and 2 bases, with 22 bases remaining between them. Germline V gene data show CDR1 as MDHEN and CDR2 as SYDVKM. This CDR3 region has 19 residues. The CDR3, as DNA: TGTGCCAGCAGTTTTACCCACTCGTTGGGGGGCCCCAACACCGGGGAGCTGTTTTTT. It is translated as CASSFTHSLGGPNTGELFF. Based on the CDR3 plus reference TRBV28 and TRBJ2-2, the full variable domain is DVKVTQSSRYLVKRTGEKVFLECVQDMDHENMFWYRQDPGLGLRLIYFSYDVKMKEKGDIPEGYSVSREKKERFSLILESASTNQTSMYLCASSFTHSLGGPNTGELFFGEGSRLTVL.

The rearrangement joins TRBV10-3 to TRBJ1-1; possible D gene TRBD1, 6 bases. V lost 3 bases and J lost 1, with 15 bases in between. This CDR3 spans 16 amino acids. CDR1 ENHRY and CDR2 SYGVKD come from the germline V gene. The CDR3 DNA reads as TGTGCCATCAGTGACCGCCCAGGGGCCACGAACACTGAAGCTTTCTTT. It encodes CAISDRPGATNTEAFF.

The chain uses TRBV5-1 and TRBJ2-2, with D hard to call. The CDR3 has 12 residues. Looked up from germline, CDR1 is SGHRS and CDR2 is YFSETQ. V was cut by 3 bases and J by 7 bases, with 7 bases left in between. The CDR3 sequence: CASSSGIGELFF. As DNA, the CDR3 is TGCGCCAGCAGCTCAGGAATCGGGGAGCTGTTTTTT.

The chain carries TRBV7-2 and TRBJ1-4, with D perhaps TRBD1 (6 bases). Deletions cut 3 bases from V and 2 bases from J, with 10 bases between. This CDR3 contains 15 residues. In germline, CDR1 is SGHTA, CDR2 FQGNSA. The CDR3 sequence is CASSFRGMTNEKLFF. The CDR3 nucleotides read TGTGCCAGCAGCTTCAGGGGCATGACTAATGAAAAACTGTTTTTT.

V and J are TRBV15 and TRBJ1-2; 11 bases match TRBD1. This CDR3 is built from 18 residues. Losses at the gene ends were 3 bases for V and 4 bases for J; bases not matched to a gene: 13. Germline-derived CDR1 and CDR2 are LNHNV and YYDKDF (reference sequence). The CDR3 DNA reads as TGTGCCACCAGCAGCCCTTACCTTCGGACAGGGGGCAGCTATGGCTACACCTTC. It yields the protein CATSSPYLRTGGSYGYTF.

The rearrangement uses TRBV5-6 and TRBJ2-7; D not resolved. The germline gives CDR1 SGHDT, CDR2 YYEEEE. V was cut by 4 bases and J by 0 bases, with 8 bases left in between. The CDR3 runs to 13 residues. CDR3 DNA sequence: TGTGCCAGCAGCAGAGCCCCCTCCTACGAGCAGTACTTC. The encoded protein is CASSRAPSYEQYF. Complete variable domain (other parts from reference TRBV5-6 and TRBJ2-7): DAGVTQSPTHLIKTRGQQVTLRCSPKSGHDTVSWYQQALGQGPQFIFQYYEEEERQRGNFPDRFSGHQFPNYSSELNVNALLLGDSALYLCASSRAPSYEQYFGPGTRLTVT.

The rearrangement uses TRBV4-2 and TRBJ1-4; a possible D gene is TRBD1 (5 bases). Trimming took off 0 bases at V and 7 bases at J, with 24 bases between the two ends. The CDR3 spans 19 residues. CDR1 is LGHNA and CDR2 is YNFKEQ in the germline V gene. The CDR3 DNA is TGTGCCAGCAGCCAAGATCCCCCGGGGAGTTTTGGGGGTGGTGAAAAACTGTTTTTT. Residues: CASSQDPPGSFGGGEKLFF.